The next 2 T cell receptor beta chains were all read from a single sample in a study of cytomegalovirus exposure and HLA in healthy donors. The PCR contained 60 Vbeta and 13 Jbeta primers. Profiling relied on immunoSEQ multiplex PCR, and the TCRdb table lists in-frame clones only, not all of them. The top ten clones hold about 0.21% of a sample with more than 150,000 clones, 87% of them seen once. Sequenced sample: PBMCs. These receptors originate from a girl less than two years old in good health and CMV-seronegative.

V and J are TRBV2 and TRBJ2-6; possible D gene TRBD1, 6 bases. Germline CDR1 SNHLY, CDR2 FYNNEI. This CDR3 is built from 18 residues. Trimming shortened V by 4 bases and J by 2 bases, and 18 bases separated the two germline ends. Written as DNA, the CDR3 is TGTGCCAGCAGTGTGAGTACGGTTCAGGGGACTGGGGCCAACGTCCTGACTTTC. Translating it yields CASSVSTVQGTGANVLTF.

This sequence joins TRBV4-1 and TRBJ2-1; 8 bases fit TRBD2. The CDR3 totals 16 residues. Germline CDR1 MGHRA, CDR2 YSYEKL. Germline trimming cut 0 bases from V and 3 bases from J; bases unmatched to any gene: 4. Here the CDR3 DNA reads TGCGCCAGCAGCCAAGAAGTTAGCGGGGACTACAATGAGCAGTTCTTC. Translation: CASSQEVSGDYNEQFF.